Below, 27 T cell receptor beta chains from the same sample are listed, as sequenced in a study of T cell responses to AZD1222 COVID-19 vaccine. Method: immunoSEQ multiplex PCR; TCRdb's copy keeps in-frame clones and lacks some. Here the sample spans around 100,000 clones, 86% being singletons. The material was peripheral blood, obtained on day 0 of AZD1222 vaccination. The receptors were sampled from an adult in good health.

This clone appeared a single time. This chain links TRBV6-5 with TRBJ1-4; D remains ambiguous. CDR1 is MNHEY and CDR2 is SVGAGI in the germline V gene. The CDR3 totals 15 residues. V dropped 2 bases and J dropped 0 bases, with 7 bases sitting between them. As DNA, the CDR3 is TGTGCCAGCAGTTACCGATGGGCAACTAATGAAAAACTGTTTTTT. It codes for CASSYRWATNEKLFF.

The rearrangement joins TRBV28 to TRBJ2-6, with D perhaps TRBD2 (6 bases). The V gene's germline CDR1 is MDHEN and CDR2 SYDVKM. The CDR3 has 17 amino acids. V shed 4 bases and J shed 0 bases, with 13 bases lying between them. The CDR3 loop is CASSWGGFNSGANVLTF. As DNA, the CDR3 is TGTGCCAGCAGTTGGGGAGGTTTCAACTCTGGGGCCAACGTCCTGACTTTC.

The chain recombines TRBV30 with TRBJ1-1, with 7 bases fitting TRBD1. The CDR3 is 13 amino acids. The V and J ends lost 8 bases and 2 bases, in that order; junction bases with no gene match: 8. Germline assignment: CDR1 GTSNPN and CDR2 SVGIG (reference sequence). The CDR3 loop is CARDRDLNTEAFF. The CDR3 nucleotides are TGTGCCAGAGACAGGGACCTCAACACTGAAGCTTTCTTT.

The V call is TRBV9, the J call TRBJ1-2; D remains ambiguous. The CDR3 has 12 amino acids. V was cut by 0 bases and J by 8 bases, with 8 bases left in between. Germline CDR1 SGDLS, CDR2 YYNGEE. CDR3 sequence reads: CASSVGGSGYTF. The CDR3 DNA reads TGTGCCAGCAGCGTAGGAGGGTCCGGCTACACCTTC. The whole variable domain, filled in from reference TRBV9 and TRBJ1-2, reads DSGVTQTPKHLITATGQRVTLRCSPRSGDLSVYWYQQSLDQGLQFLIQYYNGEERAKGNILERFSAQQFPDLHSELNLSSLELGDSALYFCASSVGGSGYTFGSGTRLTVV.

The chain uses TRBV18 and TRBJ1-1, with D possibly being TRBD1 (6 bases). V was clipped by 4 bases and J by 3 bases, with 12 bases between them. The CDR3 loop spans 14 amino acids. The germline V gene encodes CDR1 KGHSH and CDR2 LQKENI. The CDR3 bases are TGTGCCAGCTCACAATCGACAGGAGACACTGAAGCTTTCTTT. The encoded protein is CASSQSTGDTEAFF.

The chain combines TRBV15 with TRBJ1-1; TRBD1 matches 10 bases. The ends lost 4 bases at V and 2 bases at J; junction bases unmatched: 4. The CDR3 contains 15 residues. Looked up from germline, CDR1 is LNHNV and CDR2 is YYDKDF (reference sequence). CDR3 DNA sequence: TGTGCCACCAGCAAGGACAGGGGGGCTAACACTGAAGCTTTCTTT. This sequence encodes CATSKDRGANTEAFF.

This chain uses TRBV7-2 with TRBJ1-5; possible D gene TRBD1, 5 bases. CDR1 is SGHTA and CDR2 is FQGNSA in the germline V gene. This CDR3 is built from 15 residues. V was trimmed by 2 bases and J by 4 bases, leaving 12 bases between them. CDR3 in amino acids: CASSLTPGGNQPQHF. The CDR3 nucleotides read TGTGCCAGCAGCTTAACCCCCGGGGGGAATCAGCCCCAGCATTTT.

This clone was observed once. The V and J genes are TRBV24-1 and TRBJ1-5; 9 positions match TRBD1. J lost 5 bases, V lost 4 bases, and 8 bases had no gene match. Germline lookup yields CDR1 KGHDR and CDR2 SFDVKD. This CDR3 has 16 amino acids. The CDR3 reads CATSDPDRGTDQPQHF. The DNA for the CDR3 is TGTGCCACCAGTGACCCGGACAGGGGCACGGATCAGCCCCAGCATTTT.

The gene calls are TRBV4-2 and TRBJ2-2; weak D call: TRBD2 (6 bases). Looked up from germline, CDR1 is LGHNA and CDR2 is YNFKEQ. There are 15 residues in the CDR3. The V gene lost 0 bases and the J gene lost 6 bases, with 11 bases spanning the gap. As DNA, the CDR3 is TGTGCCAGCAGCCAAGATGTAGGGAGGTCCGGGGAGCTGTTTTTT. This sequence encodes CASSQDVGRSGELFF.

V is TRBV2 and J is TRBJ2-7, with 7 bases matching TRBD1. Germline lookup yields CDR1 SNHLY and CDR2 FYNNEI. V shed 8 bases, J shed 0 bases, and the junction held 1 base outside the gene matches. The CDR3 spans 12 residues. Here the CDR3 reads CASGTDSYEQYF. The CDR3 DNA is TGTGCCAGCGGGACAGACTCCTACGAGCAGTACTTC.

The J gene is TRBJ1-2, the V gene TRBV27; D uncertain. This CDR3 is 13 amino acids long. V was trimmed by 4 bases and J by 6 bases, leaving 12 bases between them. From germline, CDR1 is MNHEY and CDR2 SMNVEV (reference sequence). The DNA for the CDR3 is TGTGCCAGCAGTTCCCGGGGTCGGGATGGCTACACCTTC. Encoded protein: CASSSRGRDGYTF.

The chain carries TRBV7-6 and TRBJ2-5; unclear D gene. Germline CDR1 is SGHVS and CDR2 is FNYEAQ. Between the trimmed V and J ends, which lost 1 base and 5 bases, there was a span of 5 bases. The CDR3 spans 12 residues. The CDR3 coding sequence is TGTGCCAGCAGCTTAGATCCCGAGACCCAGTACTTC. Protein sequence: CASSLDPETQYF.

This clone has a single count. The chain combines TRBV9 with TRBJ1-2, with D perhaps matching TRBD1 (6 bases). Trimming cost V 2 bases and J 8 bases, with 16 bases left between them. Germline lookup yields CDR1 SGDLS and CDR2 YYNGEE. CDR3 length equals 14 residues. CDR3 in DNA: TGTGCCAGCAGCGTGGGGGGCAGGGAAGGCGGCTACACCTTC. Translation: CASSVGGREGGYTF.

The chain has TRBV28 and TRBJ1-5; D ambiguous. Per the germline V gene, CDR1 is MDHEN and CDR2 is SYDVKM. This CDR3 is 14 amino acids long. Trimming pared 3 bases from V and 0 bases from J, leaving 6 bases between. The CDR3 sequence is CASSFQNSNQPQHF. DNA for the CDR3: TGTGCCAGCAGTTTCCAAAATAGCAATCAGCCCCAGCATTTT.

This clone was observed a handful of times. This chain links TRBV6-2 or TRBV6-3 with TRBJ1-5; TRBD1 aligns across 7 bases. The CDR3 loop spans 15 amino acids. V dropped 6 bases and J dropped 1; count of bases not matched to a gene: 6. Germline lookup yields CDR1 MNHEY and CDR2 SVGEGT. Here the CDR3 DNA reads TGTGCCAGCAGCATCACAGGGGCCAGCAATCAGCCCCAGCATTTT. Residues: CASSITGASNQPQHF.

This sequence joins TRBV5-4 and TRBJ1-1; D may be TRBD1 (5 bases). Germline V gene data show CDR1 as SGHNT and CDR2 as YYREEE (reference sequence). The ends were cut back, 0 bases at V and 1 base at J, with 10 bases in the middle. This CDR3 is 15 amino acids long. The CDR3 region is CASSLVGRENTEAFF. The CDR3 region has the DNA TGTGCCAGCAGCTTGGTTGGCAGGGAGAACACTGAAGCTTTCTTT.

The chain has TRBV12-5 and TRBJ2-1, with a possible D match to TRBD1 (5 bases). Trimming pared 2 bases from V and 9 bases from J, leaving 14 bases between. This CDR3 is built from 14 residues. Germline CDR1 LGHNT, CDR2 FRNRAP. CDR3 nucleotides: TGTGCTAGTGGTTTGTCGCCAGGGTCGAGTGAGCAGTTCTTC. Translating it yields CASGLSPGSSEQFF.

The CDR3 reads CASSLTGREEKLFF. The CDR3 DNA reads TGTGCCAGCAGCCTAACAGGGCGTGAGGAAAAACTGTTTTTT. The chain couples TRBV7-6 to TRBJ1-4, with a tentative D call TRBD1 (6 bases). V dropped 5 bases and J dropped 8 bases, with 15 bases sitting between them. CDR1 is SGHVS, CDR2 FNYEAQ, per germline. There are 14 residues in the CDR3.

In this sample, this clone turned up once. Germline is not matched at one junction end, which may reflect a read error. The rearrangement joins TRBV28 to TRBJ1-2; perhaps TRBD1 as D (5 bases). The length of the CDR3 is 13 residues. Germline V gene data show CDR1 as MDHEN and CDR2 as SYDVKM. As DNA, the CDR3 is TGTGCCAGCAGTTTATCAGGGCCCCTGACTATGTGCTTC. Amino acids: CASSLSGPLTMCF.

CDR3 region: CASSPGGAGNTEAFF. In DNA, the CDR3 is TGTGCCAGCAGTCCAGGGGGCGCGGGGAACACTGAAGCTTTCTTT. V is TRBV28 and J is TRBJ1-1, with TRBD1 identical over 8 bases. Germline V gene data show CDR1 as MDHEN and CDR2 as SYDVKM. J lost 1 base, V lost 5 bases, and 6 bases had no gene match. This CDR3 has 15 amino acids.

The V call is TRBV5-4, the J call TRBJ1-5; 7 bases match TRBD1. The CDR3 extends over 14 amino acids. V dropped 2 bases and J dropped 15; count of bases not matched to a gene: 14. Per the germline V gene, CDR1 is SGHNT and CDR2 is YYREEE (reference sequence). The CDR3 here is CASSLAGQTGGLHF. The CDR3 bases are TGTGCCAGCAGCTTAGCGGGACAGACCGGCGGGTTGCATTTT.

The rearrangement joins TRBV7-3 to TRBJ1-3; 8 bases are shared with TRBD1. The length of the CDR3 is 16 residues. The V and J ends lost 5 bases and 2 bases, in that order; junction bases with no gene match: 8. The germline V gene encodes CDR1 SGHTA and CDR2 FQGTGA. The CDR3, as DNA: TGTGCCAGCAGCCTAGGGCCAGGGGGCGCTGGAAACACCATATATTTT. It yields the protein CASSLGPGGAGNTIYF.

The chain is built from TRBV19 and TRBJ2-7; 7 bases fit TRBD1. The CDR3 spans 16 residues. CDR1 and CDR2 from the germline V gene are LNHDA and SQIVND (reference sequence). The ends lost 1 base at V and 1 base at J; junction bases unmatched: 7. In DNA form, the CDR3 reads TGTGCCAGTAGTATAGGCCTGGACAGGATATCCTACGAGCAGTACTTC. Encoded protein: CASSIGLDRISYEQYF.

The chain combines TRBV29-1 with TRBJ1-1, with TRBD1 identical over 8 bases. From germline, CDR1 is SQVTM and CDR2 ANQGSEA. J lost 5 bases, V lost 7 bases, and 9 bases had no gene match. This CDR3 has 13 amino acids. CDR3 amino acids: CSALRTGSTEAFF. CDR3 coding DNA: TGCAGCGCCTTGCGGACAGGGTCGACTGAAGCTTTCTTT.

CDR3 loop: CASGAGREAFF. The CDR3 DNA is TGTGCTAGTGGTGCTGGTCGGGAAGCTTTCTTT. The chain has TRBV12-5 and TRBJ1-1; D unclear. There are 11 residues in the CDR3. Trimming pared 5 bases from V and 8 bases from J, leaving 9 bases between. Germline V gene sequence: CDR1 LGHNT, CDR2 FRNRAP.

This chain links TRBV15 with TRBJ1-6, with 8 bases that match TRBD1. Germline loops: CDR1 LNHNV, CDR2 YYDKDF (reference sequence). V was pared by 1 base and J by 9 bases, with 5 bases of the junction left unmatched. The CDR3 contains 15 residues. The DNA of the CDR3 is TGTGCCACCAGCAGAGTGACAGGGGTGGGTTCACCCCTCCACTTT. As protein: CATSRVTGVGSPLHF.

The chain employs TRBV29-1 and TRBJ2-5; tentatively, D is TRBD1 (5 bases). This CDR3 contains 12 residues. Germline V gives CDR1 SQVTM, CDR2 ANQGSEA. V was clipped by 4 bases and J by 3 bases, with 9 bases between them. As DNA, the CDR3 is TGCAGCGTTGGGACATTTAAAGAGACCCAGTACTTC. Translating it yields CSVGTFKETQYF. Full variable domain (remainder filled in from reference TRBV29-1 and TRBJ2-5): SAVISQKPSRDICQRGTSLTIQCQVDSQVTMMFWYRQQPGQSLTLIATANQGSEATYESGFVIDKFPISRPNLTFSTLTVSNMSPEDSSIYLCSVGTFKETQYFGPGTRLLVL.